The clone carrying this T cell receptor (beta chain) has only a few counts. Its specificity is unknown. The data originate from a study of T-cell reconstitution after alpha-beta-depleted transplantation in children. Study-wide points: Once a year had passed after transplant, T-cell counts and diversity came mostly from newly produced T cells. The study reportedly traced alpha-beta T cells about two months after transplant to several hundred expanded graft clones.

Construction of the TCRbeta library involved unique molecular identifiers. TCRdb passed the PCR reads through MiXCR, listing each CDR3 protein once. The sample consists of 700,000 to 950,000 distinct CDR3 sequences, around 17% of them appearing once. The germline V gene encodes CDR1 SGHTA and CDR2 FQGTGA. The CDR3 runs 14 residues. Trimming cost V 5 bases and J 5 bases; bases outside gene matches: 3. This TCR came from a male patient younger than 18 who had a stem cell transplant for acute lymphoblastic leukemia, so the T cells may come from the graft donor. Source: PBMCs, mostly from graft donor cells, taken 360 days after TCRalphabeta/CD19-depleted stem cell transplant. The chain carries TRBV7-3 and TRBJ2-2, with TRBD1 identical over 9 bases. CDR3: CASSHGTGTGELFF. CDR3 in DNA: TGTGCCAGCAGCCACGGGACAGGGACCGGGGAGCTGTTTTTT.